This T cell receptor (beta chain) originates from a study of control samples from healthy donors and cancer patients. Trimming removed 1 base from V and 0 bases from J, with 6 bases in between. CDR1 and CDR2 (germline): LNHDA, SQIVND (reference sequence). CDR3 size: 15 residues. Only in-frame clones appear in the TCRdb table, and some are missing; sequencing was by immunoSEQ multiplex PCR. The sample yields some 160,000 clones, approximately 88% seen once. The chain uses TRBV19 and TRBJ1-4; the D is unclear. The material sequenced was blood. The TCR comes from a man aged 25 to 40 in good health. This CDR3 reads CASSIVAPTNEKLFF. The CDR3 DNA follows: TGTGCCAGTAGTATAGTCGCCCCAACTAATGAAAAACTGTTTTTT.